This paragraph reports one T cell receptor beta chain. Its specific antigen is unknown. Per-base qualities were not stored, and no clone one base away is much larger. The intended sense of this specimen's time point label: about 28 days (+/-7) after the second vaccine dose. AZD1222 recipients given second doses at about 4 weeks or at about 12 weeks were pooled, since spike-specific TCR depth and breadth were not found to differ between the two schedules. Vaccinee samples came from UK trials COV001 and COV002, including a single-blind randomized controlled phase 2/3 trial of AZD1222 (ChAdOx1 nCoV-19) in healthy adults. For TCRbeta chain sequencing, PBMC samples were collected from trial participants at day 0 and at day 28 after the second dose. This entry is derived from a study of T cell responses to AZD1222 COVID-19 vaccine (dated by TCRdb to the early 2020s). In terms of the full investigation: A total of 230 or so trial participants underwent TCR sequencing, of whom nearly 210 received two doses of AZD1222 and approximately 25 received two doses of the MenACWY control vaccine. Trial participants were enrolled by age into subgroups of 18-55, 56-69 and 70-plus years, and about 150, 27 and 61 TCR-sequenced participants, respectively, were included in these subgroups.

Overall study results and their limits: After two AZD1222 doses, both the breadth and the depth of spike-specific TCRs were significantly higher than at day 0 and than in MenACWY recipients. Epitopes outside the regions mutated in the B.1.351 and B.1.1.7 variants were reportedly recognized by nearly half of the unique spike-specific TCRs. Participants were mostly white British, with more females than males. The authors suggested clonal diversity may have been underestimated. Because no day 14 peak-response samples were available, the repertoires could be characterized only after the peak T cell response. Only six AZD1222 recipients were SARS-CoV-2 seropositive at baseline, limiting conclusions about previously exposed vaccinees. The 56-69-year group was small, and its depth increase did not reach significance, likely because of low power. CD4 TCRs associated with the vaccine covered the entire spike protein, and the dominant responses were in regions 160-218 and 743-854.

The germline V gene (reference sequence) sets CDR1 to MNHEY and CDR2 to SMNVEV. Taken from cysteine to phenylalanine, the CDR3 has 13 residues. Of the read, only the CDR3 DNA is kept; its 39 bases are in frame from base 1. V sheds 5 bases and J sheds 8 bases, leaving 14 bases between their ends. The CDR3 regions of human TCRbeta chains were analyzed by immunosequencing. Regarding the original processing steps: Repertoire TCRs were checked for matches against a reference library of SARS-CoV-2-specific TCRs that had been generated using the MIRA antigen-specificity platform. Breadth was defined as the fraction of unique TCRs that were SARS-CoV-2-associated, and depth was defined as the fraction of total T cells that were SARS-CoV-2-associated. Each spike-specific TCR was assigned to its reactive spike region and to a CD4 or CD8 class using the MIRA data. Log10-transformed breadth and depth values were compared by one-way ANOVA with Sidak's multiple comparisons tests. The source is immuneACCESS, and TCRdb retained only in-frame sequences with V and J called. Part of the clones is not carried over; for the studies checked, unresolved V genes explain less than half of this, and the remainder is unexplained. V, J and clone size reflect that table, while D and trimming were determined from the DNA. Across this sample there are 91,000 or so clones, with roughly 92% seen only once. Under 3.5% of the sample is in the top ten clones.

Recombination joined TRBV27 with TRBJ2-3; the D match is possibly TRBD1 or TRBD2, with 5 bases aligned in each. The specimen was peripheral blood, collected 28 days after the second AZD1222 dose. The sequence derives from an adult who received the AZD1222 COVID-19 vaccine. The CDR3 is CASSVRGTPTQYF. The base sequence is TGTGCCAGCAGTGTCCGTGGGACCCCTACGCAGTATTTT.